This TCR beta chain was obtained from a study of cytomegalovirus exposure and HLA in healthy donors. Study overall: The 90 to 150 validation repertoires, a later analysis reported, used the same platform as the 550 to 700 repertoires from the first cohort.

General study points: Rarity marked most TCR sequences, yet some public TCRs occurred in many donors.

As concerns this clone: Its antigen is unidentified.

Germline V gene lookup returns CDR1 KGHSH and CDR2 LQKENI. Trimming removed 1 base from V and 2 bases from J; junction bases left unmatched: 9. The CDR3 covers 17 residues. The protocol was immunoSEQ multiplex PCR, while the TCRdb copy is restricted to in-frame clones and leaves out a portion. In the table there are approximately 140,000 clones, about 83% of which are singletons. The chain has TRBV18 and TRBJ2-7, with 9 bases aligning to TRBD2. Material: PBMCs. The sequence was collected from a woman in her 30s in good health and CMV-seronegative. CDR3 DNA sequence: TGTGCCAGCTCACCACTTATGGTAGCGGGGGCGACCTACGAGCAGTACTTC. Encoded protein: CASSPLMVAGATYEQYF.